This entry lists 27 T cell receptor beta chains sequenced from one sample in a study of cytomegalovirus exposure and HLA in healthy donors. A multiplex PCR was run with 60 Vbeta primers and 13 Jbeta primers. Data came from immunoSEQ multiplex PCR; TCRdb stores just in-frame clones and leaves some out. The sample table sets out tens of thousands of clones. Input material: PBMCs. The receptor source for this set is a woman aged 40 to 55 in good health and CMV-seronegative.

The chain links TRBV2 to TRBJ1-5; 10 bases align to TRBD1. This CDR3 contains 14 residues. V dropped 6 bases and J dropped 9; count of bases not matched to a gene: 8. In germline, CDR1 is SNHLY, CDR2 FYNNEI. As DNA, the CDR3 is TGTGCCAGCAGCGTCCGGGACAGGGGAGGGCCCCAGCATTTT. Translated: CASSVRDRGGPQHF.

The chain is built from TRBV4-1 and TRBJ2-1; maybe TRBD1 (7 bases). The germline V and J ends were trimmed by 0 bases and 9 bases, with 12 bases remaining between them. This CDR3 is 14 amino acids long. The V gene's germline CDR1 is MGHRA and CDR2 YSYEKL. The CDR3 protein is CASSQDRGAFEQFF. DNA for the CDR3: TGCGCCAGCAGCCAAGACAGGGGGGCCTTTGAGCAGTTCTTC.

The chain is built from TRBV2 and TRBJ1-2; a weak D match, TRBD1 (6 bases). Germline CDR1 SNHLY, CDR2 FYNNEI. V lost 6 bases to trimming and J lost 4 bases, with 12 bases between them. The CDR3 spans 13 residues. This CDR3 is CASRVGQTYGYTF. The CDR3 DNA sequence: TGTGCCAGCAGAGTGGGACAAACCTATGGCTACACCTTC.

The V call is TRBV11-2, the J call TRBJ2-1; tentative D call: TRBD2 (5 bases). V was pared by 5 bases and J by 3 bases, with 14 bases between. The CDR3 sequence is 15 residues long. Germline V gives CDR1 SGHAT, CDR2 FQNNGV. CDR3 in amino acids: CASSPSLGSYNEQFF. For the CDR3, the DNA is TGTGCCAGCAGCCCCTCCCTAGGGAGCTACAATGAGCAGTTCTTC.

The CDR3: CATVGGGNQPQHF. For the CDR3, the DNA is TGTGCCACCGTCGGGGGGGGCAATCAGCCCCAGCATTTT. The gene calls are TRBV28 and TRBJ1-5, with D perhaps TRBD1 (5 bases). With 10 bases removed from V and 2 bases from J, the gap between germline ends came to 12 bases. The CDR3 runs 13 residues. Germline CDR1 reads MDHEN; CDR2 reads SYDVKM.

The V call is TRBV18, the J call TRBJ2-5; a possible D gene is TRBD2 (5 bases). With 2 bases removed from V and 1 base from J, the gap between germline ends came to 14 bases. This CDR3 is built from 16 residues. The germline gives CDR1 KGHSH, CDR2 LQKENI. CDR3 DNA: TGTGCCAGCTCACCAGACGCGGCTAGCAGCCAAGAGACCCAGTACTTC. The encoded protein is CASSPDAASSQETQYF.

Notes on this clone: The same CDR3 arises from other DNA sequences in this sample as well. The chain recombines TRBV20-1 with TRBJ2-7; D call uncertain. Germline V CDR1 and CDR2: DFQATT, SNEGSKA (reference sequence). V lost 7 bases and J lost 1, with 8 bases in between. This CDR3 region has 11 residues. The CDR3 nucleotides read TGCAGTGTTCGCGGTTCCTACGAGCAGTACTTC. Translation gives CSVRGSYEQYF.

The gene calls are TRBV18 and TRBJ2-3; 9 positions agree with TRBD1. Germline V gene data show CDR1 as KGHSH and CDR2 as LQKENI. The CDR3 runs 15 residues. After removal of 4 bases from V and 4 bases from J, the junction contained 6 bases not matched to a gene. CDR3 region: CASSQPGQGADTQYF. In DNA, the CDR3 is TGTGCCAGCTCACAACCGGGACAGGGTGCAGATACGCAGTATTTT.

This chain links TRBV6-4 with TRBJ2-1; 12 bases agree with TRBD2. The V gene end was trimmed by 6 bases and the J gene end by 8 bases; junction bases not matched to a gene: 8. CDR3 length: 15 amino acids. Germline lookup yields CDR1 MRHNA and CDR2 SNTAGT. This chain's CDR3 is CASRVLAGGAHEQFF. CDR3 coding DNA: TGTGCCAGCAGAGTCCTAGCGGGAGGGGCCCATGAGCAGTTCTTC.

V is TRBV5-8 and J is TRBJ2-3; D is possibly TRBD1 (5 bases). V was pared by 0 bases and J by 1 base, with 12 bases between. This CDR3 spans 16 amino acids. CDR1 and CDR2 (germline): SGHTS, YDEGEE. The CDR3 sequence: CASSLGQGTGTDTQYF. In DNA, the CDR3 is TGTGCCAGCAGCTTGGGTCAGGGAACAGGCACAGATACGCAGTATTTT.

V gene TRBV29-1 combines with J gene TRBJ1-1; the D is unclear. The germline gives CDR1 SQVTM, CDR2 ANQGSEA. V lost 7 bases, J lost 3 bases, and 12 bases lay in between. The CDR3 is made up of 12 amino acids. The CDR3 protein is CSGRVLYTEAFF. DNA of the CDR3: TGCAGCGGCCGGGTTCTGTACACTGAAGCTTTCTTT. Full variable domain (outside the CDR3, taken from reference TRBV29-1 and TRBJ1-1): SAVISQKPSRDICQRGTSLTIQCQVDSQVTMMFWYRQQPGQSLTLIATANQGSEATYESGFVIDKFPISRPNLTFSTLTVSNMSPEDSSIYLCSGRVLYTEAFFGQGTRLTVV.

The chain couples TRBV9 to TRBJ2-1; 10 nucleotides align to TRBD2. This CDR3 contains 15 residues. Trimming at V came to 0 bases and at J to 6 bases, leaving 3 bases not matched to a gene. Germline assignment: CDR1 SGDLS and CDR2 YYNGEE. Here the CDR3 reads CASSVAVAGGNEQFF. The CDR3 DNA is TGTGCCAGCAGCGTAGCAGTAGCGGGGGGCAATGAGCAGTTCTTC.

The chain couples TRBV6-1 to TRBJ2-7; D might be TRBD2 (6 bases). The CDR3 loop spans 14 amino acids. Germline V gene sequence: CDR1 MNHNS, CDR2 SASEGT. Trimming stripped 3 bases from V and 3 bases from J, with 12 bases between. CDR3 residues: CASSDSRRDYEQYF. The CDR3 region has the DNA TGTGCCAGCAGTGATTCGAGGAGGGACTACGAGCAGTACTTC.

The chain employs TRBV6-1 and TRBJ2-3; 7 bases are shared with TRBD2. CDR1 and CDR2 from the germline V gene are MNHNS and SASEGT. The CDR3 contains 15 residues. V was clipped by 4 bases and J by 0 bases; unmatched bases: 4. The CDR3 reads CASSASSGSTDTQYF. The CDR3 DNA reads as TGTGCCAGCAGTGCCTCTAGCGGCAGCACAGATACGCAGTATTTT.

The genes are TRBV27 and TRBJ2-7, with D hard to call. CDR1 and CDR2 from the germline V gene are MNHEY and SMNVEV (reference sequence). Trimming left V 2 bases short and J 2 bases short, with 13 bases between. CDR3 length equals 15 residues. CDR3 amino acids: CASSLEAVATYEQYF. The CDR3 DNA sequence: TGTGCCAGCAGTTTAGAGGCAGTAGCTACCTACGAGCAGTACTTC.

CDR3 sequence: CASSSQGVPNTEAFF. CDR3 nucleotides: TGTGCCAGCAGTTCTCAGGGGGTCCCGAACACTGAAGCTTTCTTT. The chain has TRBV27 and TRBJ1-1; TRBD1 agrees at 7 bases. With V trimmed by 4 bases and J by 1 base, 6 bases remained unmatched. Germline CDR1 and CDR2: MNHEY and SMNVEV (reference sequence). The length of the CDR3 is 15 residues.

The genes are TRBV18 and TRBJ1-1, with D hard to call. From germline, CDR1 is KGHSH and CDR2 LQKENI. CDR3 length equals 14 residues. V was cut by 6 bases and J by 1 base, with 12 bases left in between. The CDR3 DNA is TGTGCCAGCTCCACGACTGAGGGGAACACTGAAGCTTTCTTT. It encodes CASSTTEGNTEAFF.

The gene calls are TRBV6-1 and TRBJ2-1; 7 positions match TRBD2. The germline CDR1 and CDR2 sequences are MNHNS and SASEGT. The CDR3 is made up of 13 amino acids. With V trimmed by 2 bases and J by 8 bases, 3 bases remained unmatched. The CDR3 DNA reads TGTGCCAGCAGTGAAAACGGGGGGTATGAGCAGTTCTTC. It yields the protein CASSENGGYEQFF.

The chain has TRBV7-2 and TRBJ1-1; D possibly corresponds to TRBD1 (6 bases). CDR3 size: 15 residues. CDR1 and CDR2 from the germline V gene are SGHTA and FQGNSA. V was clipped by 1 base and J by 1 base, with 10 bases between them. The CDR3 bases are TGTGCCAGCAGCTTAGAAAACAGGGAGAACACTGAAGCTTTCTTT. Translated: CASSLENRENTEAFF.

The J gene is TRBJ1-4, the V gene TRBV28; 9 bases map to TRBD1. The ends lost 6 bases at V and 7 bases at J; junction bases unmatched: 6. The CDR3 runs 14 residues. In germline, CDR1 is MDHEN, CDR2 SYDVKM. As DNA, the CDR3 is TGTGCCAGCAGGTTGCCGACAGGGGGTGAAAAACTGTTTTTT. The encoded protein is CASRLPTGGEKLFF.

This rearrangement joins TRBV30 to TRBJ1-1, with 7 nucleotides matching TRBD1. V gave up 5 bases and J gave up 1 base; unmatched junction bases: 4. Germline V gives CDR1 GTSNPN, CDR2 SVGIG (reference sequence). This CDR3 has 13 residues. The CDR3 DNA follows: TGTGCCTGGGGACAGGTGGGGAACACTGAAGCTTTCTTT. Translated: CAWGQVGNTEAFF.

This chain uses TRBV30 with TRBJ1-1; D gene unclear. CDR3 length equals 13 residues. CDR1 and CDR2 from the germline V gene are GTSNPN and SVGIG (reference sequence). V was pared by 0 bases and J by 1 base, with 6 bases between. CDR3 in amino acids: CAWSVTANTEAFF. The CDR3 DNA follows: TGTGCCTGGAGTGTTACAGCGAACACTGAAGCTTTCTTT.

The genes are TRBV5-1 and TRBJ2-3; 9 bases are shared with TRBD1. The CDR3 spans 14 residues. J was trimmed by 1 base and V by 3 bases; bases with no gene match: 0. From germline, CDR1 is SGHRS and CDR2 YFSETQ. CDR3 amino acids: CASSWTGGTDTQYF. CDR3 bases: TGCGCCAGCAGCTGGACAGGGGGCACAGATACGCAGTATTTT.

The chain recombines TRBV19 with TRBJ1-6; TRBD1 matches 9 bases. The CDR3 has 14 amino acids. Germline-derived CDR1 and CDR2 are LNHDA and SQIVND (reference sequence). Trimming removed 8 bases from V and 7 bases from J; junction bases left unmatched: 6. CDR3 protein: CASSLDRGNSPLHF. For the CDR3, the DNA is TGTGCCAGTTCCTTGGACAGGGGAAATTCACCCCTCCACTTT.

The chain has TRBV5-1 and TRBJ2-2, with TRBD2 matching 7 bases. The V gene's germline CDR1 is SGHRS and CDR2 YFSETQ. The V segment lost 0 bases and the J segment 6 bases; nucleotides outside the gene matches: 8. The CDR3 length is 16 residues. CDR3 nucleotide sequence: TGCGCCAGCAGCTTGGTGGCTAGCGGTTACGCCGGGGAGCTGTTTTTT. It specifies CASSLVASGYAGELFF.

CDR3 in amino acids: CASSSRQGIGYGYTF. In DNA form, the CDR3 reads TGCGCCAGCAGCTCACGACAGGGGATAGGGTATGGCTACACCTTC. The V call is TRBV5-1, the J call TRBJ1-2, with 8 bases that match TRBD1. CDR3 length: 15 amino acids. V dropped 3 bases and J dropped 5; count of bases not matched to a gene: 9. The germline V gene encodes CDR1 SGHRS and CDR2 YFSETQ.

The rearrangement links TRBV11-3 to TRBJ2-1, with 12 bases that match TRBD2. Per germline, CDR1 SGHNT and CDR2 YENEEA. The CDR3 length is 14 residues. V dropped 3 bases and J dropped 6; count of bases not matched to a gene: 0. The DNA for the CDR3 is TGTGCCAGCAGCTTGGGACTAGCGGGCAATGAGCAGTTCTTC. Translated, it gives CASSLGLAGNEQFF.